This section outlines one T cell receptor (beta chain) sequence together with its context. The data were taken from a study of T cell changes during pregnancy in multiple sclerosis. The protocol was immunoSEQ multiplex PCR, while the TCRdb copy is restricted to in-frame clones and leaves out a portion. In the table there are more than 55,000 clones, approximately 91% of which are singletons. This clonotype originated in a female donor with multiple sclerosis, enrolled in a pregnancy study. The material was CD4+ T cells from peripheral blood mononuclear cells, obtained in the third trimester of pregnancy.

CDR3 residues: CASSVGLAGTYEQYF. In nucleotides, the CDR3 is TGTGCCAGCAGTGTAGGACTAGCGGGTACCTACGAGCAGTACTTC. This rearrangement joins TRBV2 to TRBJ2-7; TRBD2 matches 11 bases. CDR3 length: 15 amino acids. Germline values: CDR1 SNHLY, CDR2 FYNNEI. V shed 4 bases, J shed 2 bases, and the junction held 4 bases outside the gene matches.